Listed below are T cell receptor beta chains from one sample, sequenced in a study of blood T cells in healthy people across ages. TCRdb ran MiXCR on the 5' RACE reads and lists one entry per CDR3 protein. The repertoire holds 800,000 or so distinct CDR3 sequences, 60% to 80% seen once, with about 27% in the top ten. Sample: blood. The receptors derive from a man in his thirties or forties in good health. Each CDR3 is given with its conserved first and last residue. Each record gives: J gene, V gene, CDR3 protein.

TRBJ1-5 TRBV20-1 CSAYDSYSNQPQHF
TRBJ1-2 TRBV20-1 CSAEAGVNYGYTF
TRBJ2-7 TRBV5-1 CASSLGQGAYEQYF
TRBJ2-7 TRBV28 CASSSPGQAYYEQYF
TRBJ2-5 TRBV4-1 CASSQRGGGETQYF
TRBJ2-1 TRBV7-3 CASSLIAGGPRNEQFF
TRBJ1-2 TRBV7-9 CASSLARQGIYGYTF
TRBJ2-5 TRBV20-1 CSAQLAPETQYF
TRBJ2-5 TRBV29-1 CSVESGASYNEQYF
TRBJ2-5 TRBV28 CASRRERQETQYF
TRBJ1-2 TRBV12-3/TRBV12-4 CASSSLGTGTNYGYTF
TRBJ1-6 TRBV12-3/TRBV12-4 CASSSDREVSPLHF
TRBJ2-1 TRBV27 CASSFPAGSEQFF
TRBJ2-1 TRBV6-1 CASSFTTEQFF
TRBJ2-7 TRBV9 CASSVDIGPYEQYF
TRBJ2-7 TRBV6-2/TRBV6-3 CASSYSRLEGLYEQYF